The 6 T cell receptor beta chains presented below share a single source sample, sequenced in a study of blood T cell repertoires in COVID-19. Here immunoSEQ multiplex PCR was the method, and the copy in TCRdb shows in-frame clones only, minus some. The data hold about 51,000 clones, with about 88% observed a single time. The sequencing sample was made of peripheral blood. These receptors all come from a man aged 60-69 years with acute or convalescent COVID-19.

This clone was counted a single time. CDR3 loop: CASSLYGKRNTEAFF. The CDR3, as DNA: TGTGCCAGCAGCTTATATGGCAAGCGGAACACTGAAGCTTTCTTT. The chain joins TRBV7-8 to TRBJ1-1; D remains ambiguous. Germline lookup yields CDR1 SGHVS and CDR2 FQNEAQ. V was cut by 2 bases and J by 1 base, with 11 bases left in between. The CDR3 sequence is 15 residues long.

The chain combines TRBV5-6 with TRBJ1-1, with a tentative D call TRBD1 (6 bases). This CDR3 comprises 15 residues. The V end was cut by 4 bases, the J end by 5 bases, with 18 bases between. Germline CDR1 SGHDT, CDR2 YYEEEE. CDR3 residues: CASSPERGGGTEAFF. For the CDR3, the DNA is TGTGCCAGCAGCCCCGAGAGGGGGGGCGGGACTGAAGCTTTCTTT.

V is TRBV5-1 and J is TRBJ1-3; 10 bases match TRBD1. The CDR3 covers 15 residues. In germline, CDR1 is SGHRS, CDR2 YFSETQ. Unmatched junction bases numbered 3, after V lost 4 bases and J lost 2 bases. The CDR3 loop reads CASSAGTGAGNTIYF. DNA for the CDR3: TGCGCCAGCAGCGCTGGGACAGGGGCTGGAAACACCATATATTTT.

The V and J genes are TRBV28 and TRBJ1-1; D gene ambiguous. Germline CDR1 and CDR2: MDHEN and SYDVKM. The V end was cut by 7 bases, the J end by 4 bases, with 16 bases between. The CDR3 runs to 14 residues. The CDR3 here is CASTVQQTATEAFF. The DNA for the CDR3 is TGTGCCAGCACCGTACAGCAAACGGCCACTGAAGCTTTCTTT. Looking up the rest from reference TRBV28 and TRBJ1-1 gives the full variable domain: DVKVTQSSRYLVKRTGEKVFLECVQDMDHENMFWYRQDPGLGLRLIYFSYDVKMKEKGDIPEGYSVSREKKERFSLILESASTNQTSMYLCASTVQQTATEAFFGQGTRLTVV.

The CDR3 protein is CASSFSSSPYEQYF. The CDR3 DNA reads TGTGCCAGCAGCTTTTCTAGTTCCCCCTACGAGCAGTACTTC. The V and J genes are TRBV5-4 and TRBJ2-7, with unresolved D. Trimming left V 2 bases short and J 2 bases short, with 11 bases between. Germline CDR1 and CDR2: SGHNT and YYREEE (reference sequence). CDR3 size: 14 residues.

The chain is built from TRBV7-9 and TRBJ2-7; the match to TRBD1 covers 7 bases. This CDR3 is built from 14 residues. The germline V gene has CDR1 SEHNR and CDR2 FQNEAQ (reference sequence). Trimming at V came to 4 bases and at J to 3 bases, leaving 6 bases not matched to a gene. The CDR3 bases are TGTGCCAGCAGCTCCCCGGGACAGTTCTACGAGCAGTACTTC. It codes for CASSSPGQFYEQYF.